This T cell receptor beta chain was recorded in a study of T cell responses to AZD1222 COVID-19 vaccine. Study-level background: Whether given at about 4 or about 12 weeks, second doses were pooled. Overall study results and limits: Dominant CD4 TCR responses targeted spike regions 160-218 and 743-854. Spike-specific TCR breadth and depth both grew after two AZD1222 doses. Donors skewed white British and female; clonal diversity was possibly underestimated.

The CDR3 is 14 amino acids. CDR1 is MRHNA and CDR2 is SNTAGT in the germline V gene. V gave up 6 bases and J gave up 6 bases, with 15 bases separating them. As concerns this clone: The antigen is undetermined.

Profiling relied on immunoSEQ multiplex PCR, and the TCRdb table lists in-frame clones only, not all of them. This sample carries roughly 130,000 clones, 90% to 95% of them seen once, and the ten largest clones take 2.8%. The TCR was taken from an adult in good health. The specimen was peripheral blood, collected on day 0 of AZD1222 vaccination. The rearrangement uses TRBV6-4 and TRBJ2-1; a possible D gene is TRBD2 (6 bases). The CDR3 DNA reads as TGTGCCAGCAGGGAGGGCCCTAGCTCCAATGAGCAGTTCTTC. Its translation: CASREGPSSNEQFF.